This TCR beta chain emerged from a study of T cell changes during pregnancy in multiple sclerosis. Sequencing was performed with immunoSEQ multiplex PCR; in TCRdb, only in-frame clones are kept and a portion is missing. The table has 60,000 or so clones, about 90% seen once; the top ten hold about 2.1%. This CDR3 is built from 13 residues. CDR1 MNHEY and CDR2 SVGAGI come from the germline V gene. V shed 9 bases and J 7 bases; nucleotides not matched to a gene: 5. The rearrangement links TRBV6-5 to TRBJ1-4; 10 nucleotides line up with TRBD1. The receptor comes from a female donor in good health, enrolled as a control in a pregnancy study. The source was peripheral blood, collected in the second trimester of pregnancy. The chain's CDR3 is CASQDRGSEKLFF. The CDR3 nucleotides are TGTGCCAGTCAGGACAGGGGGAGTGAAAAACTGTTTTTT.